This T cell receptor (beta chain) emerged from a study of blood T cell repertoires in COVID-19. The protocol was immunoSEQ multiplex PCR, while the TCRdb copy is restricted to in-frame clones and leaves out a portion. Of 100,000 to 150,000 clones listed, roughly 88% are singletons. With 6 bases clipped from V and 2 bases from J, the junction kept 9 bases outside the gene matches. The germline CDR1 and CDR2 sequences are MDHEN and SYDVKM. The CDR3 is made up of 15 amino acids. The chain carries TRBV28 and TRBJ2-7, with TRBD1 matching over 8 bases. Sequences were obtained from peripheral blood. This receptor was obtained from a man aged 50 to 59 with acute or convalescent COVID-19. The CDR3 spells CASSQGQDLTYEQYF. The CDR3 nucleotides read TGTGCCAGCAGCCAGGGACAGGACCTTACCTACGAGCAGTACTTC. Full variable domain (remainder filled in from reference TRBV28 and TRBJ2-7): DVKVTQSSRYLVKRTGEKVFLECVQDMDHENMFWYRQDPGLGLRLIYFSYDVKMKEKGDIPEGYSVSREKKERFSLILESASTNQTSMYLCASSQGQDLTYEQYFGPGTRLTVT.